The T cell receptor (beta chain) described here comes from a study of T cells after yellow fever vaccination. This CDR3 contains 12 residues. The germline V gene encodes CDR1 SGHDN and CDR2 FVKESK. V was cut by 7 bases and J by 6 bases, with 9 bases left in between. In this sample, this clonotype turned up many times. Each CDR3 protein gets one entry after TCRdb re-called the 5' RACE reads with MiXCR. The sample records about 170,000 distinct CDR3 sequences, roughly 9.6% being singletons. The chain recombines TRBV14 with TRBJ2-2, with D hard to call. The material sequenced was CD8+ T cells sorted from PBMCs, taken 15 days after the yellow fever booster vaccination. This sequence originates from a man aged 18 to 35 who received the YFV17D yellow fever vaccine. The CDR3 loop reads CASKSPPGELFF. CDR3 nucleotide sequence: TGTGCCAGCAAGAGCCCCCCCGGGGAGCTGTTTTTT.